Below are 19 T cell receptor beta chains sequenced from a single sample in a study of lymphopenia after photon versus proton radiotherapy. This table comes from immunoSEQ multiplex PCR, and its TCRdb copy is limited to in-frame clones, with some not included. The sample yields approximately 170,000 clones, roughly nine tenths seen once. Source: peripheral blood, taken from a patient treated with photon-based radiotherapy. These receptor sequences come from a middle-aged man with gastric cancer.

A single count supports this clone. The chain is built from TRBV11-2 and TRBJ2-7; a weak D match, TRBD2 (5 bases). Germline V gene data show CDR1 as SGHAT and CDR2 as FQNNGV. The V gene lost 6 bases and the J gene lost 2 bases, with 17 bases spanning the gap. The CDR3 sequence is 15 residues long. CDR3: CASSHLAAATYEQYF. CDR3 bases: TGTGCCAGCAGTCATCTAGCTGCAGCTACCTACGAGCAGTACTTC.

The chain has TRBV7-8 and TRBJ2-2; D gene uncertain. The CDR3 length is 12 residues. V lost 5 bases and J lost 2, with 3 bases in between. Germline loops: CDR1 SGHVS, CDR2 FQNEAQ. The DNA of the CDR3 is TGTGCCAGCAGCAGCAACACCGGGGAGCTGTTTTTT. Translating gives CASSSNTGELFF.

This chain connects TRBV10-1 to TRBJ1-2; TRBD1 is a possible D gene (6 bases). From germline, CDR1 is WNHNN and CDR2 SYGVQD (reference sequence). This CDR3 has 12 residues. The germline V and J ends were trimmed by 11 bases and 8 bases, with 18 bases remaining between them. The CDR3 loop is CARYRAARGYTF. Here the CDR3 DNA reads TGCGCCCGATACAGGGCCGCTAGAGGCTACACCTTC.

The gene calls are TRBV6-1 and TRBJ2-1, with unresolved D. With 6 bases removed from V and 5 bases from J, the gap between germline ends came to 11 bases. Germline V CDR1 and CDR2: MNHNS, SASEGT. This CDR3 comprises 13 residues. The CDR3 spells CASSGQVNNEQFF. CDR3 in DNA: TGTGCCAGCAGCGGTCAGGTCAACAATGAGCAGTTCTTC.

The chain is built from TRBV18 and TRBJ1-3; D not resolved. V lost 2 bases and J lost 0, with 11 bases in between. Germline assignment: CDR1 KGHSH and CDR2 LQKENI. The CDR3 is 16 residues long. CDR3 residues: CASSPGSGSSGNTIYF. In DNA, the CDR3 is TGTGCCAGCTCACCAGGGTCGGGGAGCTCTGGAAACACCATATATTTT. Using reference TRBV18 and TRBJ1-3 for the parts outside the CDR3, the full variable domain is NAGVMQNPRHLVRRRGQEARLRCSPMKGHSHVYWYRQLPEEGLKFMVYLQKENIIDESGMPKERFSAEFPKEGPSILRIQQVVRGDSAAYFCASSPGSGSSGNTIYFGEGSWLTVV.

The V and J genes are TRBV6-6 and TRBJ2-7, with D perhaps being TRBD1 or TRBD2 (5 bases each). The V end was cut by 6 bases, the J end by 3 bases, with 12 bases between. CDR3 length: 13 residues. Germline lookup yields CDR1 MNHNY and CDR2 SVGAGI (reference sequence). CDR3 sequence: CASSTGRIYEQYF. The CDR3 DNA sequence: TGTGCCAGCAGCACGGGACGGATCTACGAGCAGTACTTC.

The chain employs TRBV5-1 and TRBJ2-7; D unresolved. This CDR3 contains 15 residues. Germline V gives CDR1 SGHRS, CDR2 YFSETQ. V was shortened by 0 bases and J by 4 bases, with 14 bases between the two germline ends. The CDR3 coding sequence is TGCGCCAGCAGCTTGGGATTGGCGGATAAGTACGAGCAGTACTTC. This sequence encodes CASSLGLADKYEQYF.

CDR3 region: CASSHMTGLRYGYTF. The CDR3 DNA sequence: TGCGCCAGCAGCCATATGACAGGGCTCCGCTATGGCTACACCTTC. V usage is TRBV4-1 and J usage is TRBJ1-2, with TRBD1 matching over 7 bases. The CDR3 covers 15 residues. CDR1 is MGHRA, CDR2 YSYEKL, per germline. The junction had 8 bases not matched to a gene; V was cut back by 3 bases and J by 4 bases.

The rearrangement uses TRBV2 and TRBJ2-7; perhaps TRBD1 as D (5 bases). The CDR3 covers 14 residues. Germline lookup yields CDR1 SNHLY and CDR2 FYNNEI. V was cut by 6 bases and J by 3 bases, with 15 bases left in between. The DNA of the CDR3 is TGTGCCAGCAGGGAGACAGTTACGGGCTACGAGCAGTACTTC. It translates to CASRETVTGYEQYF. Based on the CDR3 plus reference TRBV2 and TRBJ2-7, the full variable domain is EPEVTQTPSHQVTQMGQEVILRCVPISNHLYFYWYRQILGQKVEFLVSFYNNEISEKSEIFDDQFSVERPDGSNFTLKIRSTKLEDSAMYFCASRETVTGYEQYFGPGTRLTVT.

This clone has a handful of counts. This chain links TRBV29-1 with TRBJ1-1; 8 nucleotides align to TRBD1. Germline V CDR1 and CDR2: SQVTM, ANQGSEA. V was pared by 3 bases and J by 6 bases, with 9 bases of the junction left unmatched. This CDR3 spans 14 amino acids. The DNA for the CDR3 is TGCAGCGTTGATTCTGCGACAGGGGCATCTGAAGCTTTCTTT. Amino acids: CSVDSATGASEAFF.

This rearrangement joins TRBV5-1 to TRBJ2-7, with 10 bases that match TRBD1. The ends lost 2 bases at V and 2 bases at J; junction bases unmatched: 1. CDR1 is SGHRS, CDR2 YFSETQ, per germline. The CDR3 consists of 14 residues. The CDR3 loop is CASSFGTGAYEQYF. In DNA, the CDR3 is TGCGCCAGCAGCTTCGGGACAGGGGCCTACGAGCAGTACTTC.

The chain joins TRBV14 to TRBJ2-7; D remains ambiguous. The V end lost 1 base, the J end lost 12 bases, and 16 bases lay between the germline ends. The length of the CDR3 is 13 residues. Germline V CDR1 and CDR2: SGHDN, FVKESK. The CDR3 spells CASSQAPGLGRYF. The DNA of the CDR3 is TGTGCCAGCAGCCAAGCCCCGGGTCTCGGGCGGTACTTC.

This chain uses TRBV6-5 with TRBJ1-1; D is possibly TRBD1 (5 bases). V lost 5 bases and J lost 8, with 21 bases in between. CDR1 is MNHEY and CDR2 is SVGAGI in the germline V gene. This CDR3 contains 15 residues. CDR3 sequence (DNA): TGTGCCAGCAGTCGGGTGGGACGGATACAGACAGAAGCTTTCTTT. It translates to CASSRVGRIQTEAFF.

The J gene is TRBJ2-3, the V gene TRBV20-1; tentatively, D is TRBD2 (7 bases). The CDR3 covers 11 residues. Germline lookup yields CDR1 DFQATT and CDR2 SNEGSKA (reference sequence). The CDR3, as DNA: TGCAGCCTCGAGGGGGGGGATACGCAGTATTTT. It yields the protein CSLEGGDTQYF.

The genes are TRBV10-2 and TRBJ2-1; TRBD2 aligns across 7 bases. The CDR3 length is 16 residues. The V and J ends lost 6 bases and 3 bases, in that order; junction bases with no gene match: 11. Germline V gene sequence: CDR1 WSHSY, CDR2 SAAADI. The CDR3 sequence: CASRMTSKSFYNEQFF. The CDR3 DNA reads TGCGCCAGCAGGATGACTAGCAAGTCTTTCTACAATGAGCAGTTCTTC.

The rearrangement joins TRBV5-1 to TRBJ1-2, with TRBD1 matching over 7 bases. Trimming cost V 2 bases and J 4 bases; bases outside gene matches: 8. Germline loops: CDR1 SGHRS, CDR2 YFSETQ. This CDR3 comprises 15 residues. This chain's CDR3 is CASSFRQGSSYGYTF. In DNA form, the CDR3 reads TGCGCCAGCAGCTTCCGACAGGGCTCGAGCTATGGCTACACCTTC.

The chain links TRBV10-3 to TRBJ1-5; D is unresolved. Germline V gives CDR1 ENHRY, CDR2 SYGVKD. The CDR3 is made up of 14 amino acids. Trimming stripped 3 bases from V and 0 bases from J, with 6 bases between. CDR3 sequence reads: CAISDRNSNQPQHF. CDR3 nucleotide sequence: TGTGCCATCAGTGATAGAAATAGCAATCAGCCCCAGCATTTT.

The chain employs TRBV30 and TRBJ2-7; TRBD2 matches at 12 bases. J gave up 2 bases and V 3 bases, and 5 bases lay outside the gene matches. The CDR3 contains 15 residues. Germline loops: CDR1 GTSNPN, CDR2 SVGIG (reference sequence). The CDR3 loop reads CAWSTSGRRTYEQYF. The CDR3 region has the DNA TGTGCCTGGAGCACTAGCGGGAGGAGGACCTACGAGCAGTACTTC.

The V gene is TRBV7-9, the J gene TRBJ2-1; 11 bases agree with TRBD2. Germline CDR1 SEHNR, CDR2 FQNEAQ (reference sequence). The CDR3 is made up of 17 amino acids. V lost 10 bases to trimming and J lost 7 bases; unmatched junction nucleotides: 18. The CDR3 is CATQEGSSGRPGNEQFF. Here the CDR3 DNA reads TGTGCCACCCAGGAGGGGTCTAGCGGGAGGCCGGGGAATGAGCAGTTCTTC.